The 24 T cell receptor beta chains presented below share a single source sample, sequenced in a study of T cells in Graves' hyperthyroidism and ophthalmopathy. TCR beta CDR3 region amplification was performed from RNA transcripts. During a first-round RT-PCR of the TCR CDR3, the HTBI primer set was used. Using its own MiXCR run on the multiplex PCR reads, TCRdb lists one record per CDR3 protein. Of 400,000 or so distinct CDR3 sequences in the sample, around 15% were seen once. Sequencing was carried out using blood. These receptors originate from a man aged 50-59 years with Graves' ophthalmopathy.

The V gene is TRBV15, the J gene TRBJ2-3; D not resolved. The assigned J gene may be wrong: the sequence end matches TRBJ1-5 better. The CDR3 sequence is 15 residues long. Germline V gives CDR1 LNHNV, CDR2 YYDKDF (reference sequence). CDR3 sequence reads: CATSRVALSTDTQHF. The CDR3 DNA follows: TGTGCCACCAGCAGAGTCGCGTTGAGCACAGATACGCAGCATTTT.

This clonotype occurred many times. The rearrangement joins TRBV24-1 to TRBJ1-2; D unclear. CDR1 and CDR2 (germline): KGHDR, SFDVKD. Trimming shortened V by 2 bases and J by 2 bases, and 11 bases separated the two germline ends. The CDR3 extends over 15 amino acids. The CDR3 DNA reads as TGTGCCACCAGTGATTCCGGGAGAGGGAACTATGGCTACACCTTC. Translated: CATSDSGRGNYGYTF.

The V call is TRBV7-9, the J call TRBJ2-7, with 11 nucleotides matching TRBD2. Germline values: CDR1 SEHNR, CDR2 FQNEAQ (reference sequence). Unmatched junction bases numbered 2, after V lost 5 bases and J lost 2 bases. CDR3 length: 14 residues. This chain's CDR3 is CASSGSGRAYEQYF. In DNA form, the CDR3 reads TGTGCCAGCAGCGGTAGCGGGAGGGCCTACGAGCAGTACTTC.

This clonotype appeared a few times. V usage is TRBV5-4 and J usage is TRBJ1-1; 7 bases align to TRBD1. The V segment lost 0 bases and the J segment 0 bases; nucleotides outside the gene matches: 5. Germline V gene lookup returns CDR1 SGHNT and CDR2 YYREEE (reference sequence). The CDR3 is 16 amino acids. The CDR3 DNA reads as TGTGCCAGCAGCTTGGGGGCGGGACAGATGAACACTGAAGCTTTCTTT. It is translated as CASSLGAGQMNTEAFF. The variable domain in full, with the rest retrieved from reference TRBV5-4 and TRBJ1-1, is ETGVTQSPTHLIKTRGQQVTLRCSSQSGHNTVSWYQQALGQGPQFIFQYYREEENGRGNFPPRFSGLQFPNYSSELNVNALELDDSALYLCASSLGAGQMNTEAFFGQGTRLTVV.

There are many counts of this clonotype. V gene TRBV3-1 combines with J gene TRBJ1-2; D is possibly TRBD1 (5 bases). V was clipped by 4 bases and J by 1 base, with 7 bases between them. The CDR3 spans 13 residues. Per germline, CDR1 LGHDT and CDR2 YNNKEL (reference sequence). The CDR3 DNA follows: TGTGCCAGCAGCCGAGGGGTTAACTATGGCTACACCTTC. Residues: CASSRGVNYGYTF.

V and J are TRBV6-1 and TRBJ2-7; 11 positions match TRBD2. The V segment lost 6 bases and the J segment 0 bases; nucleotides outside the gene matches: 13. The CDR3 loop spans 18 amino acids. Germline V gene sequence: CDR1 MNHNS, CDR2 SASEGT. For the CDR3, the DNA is TGTGCCAGCAGAAACAGACTAGCGGGACCATCCTACTCCTACGAGCAGTACTTC. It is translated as CASRNRLAGPSYSYEQYF.

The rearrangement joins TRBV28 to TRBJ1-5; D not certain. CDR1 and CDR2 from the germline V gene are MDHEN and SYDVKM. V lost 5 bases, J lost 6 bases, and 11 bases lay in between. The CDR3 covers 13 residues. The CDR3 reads CASSPRSVQPQHF. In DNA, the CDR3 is TGTGCCAGCAGTCCCAGGAGTGTTCAGCCCCAGCATTTT.

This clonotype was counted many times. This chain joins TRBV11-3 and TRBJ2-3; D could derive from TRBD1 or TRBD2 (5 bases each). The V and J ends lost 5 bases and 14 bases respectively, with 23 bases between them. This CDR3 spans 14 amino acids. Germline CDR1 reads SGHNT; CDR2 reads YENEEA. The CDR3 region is CASSLGTPGPTPYF. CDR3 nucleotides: TGTGCCAGCAGCCTAGGGACCCCGGGACCCACCCCGTATTTT.

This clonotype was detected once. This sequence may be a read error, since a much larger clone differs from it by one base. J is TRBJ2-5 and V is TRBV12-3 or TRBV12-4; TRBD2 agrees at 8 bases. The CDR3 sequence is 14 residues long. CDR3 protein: CASRPSGPQETRYF. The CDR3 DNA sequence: TGTGCCAGCAGGCCTAGCGGGCCCCAAGAGACCCGGTACTTC.

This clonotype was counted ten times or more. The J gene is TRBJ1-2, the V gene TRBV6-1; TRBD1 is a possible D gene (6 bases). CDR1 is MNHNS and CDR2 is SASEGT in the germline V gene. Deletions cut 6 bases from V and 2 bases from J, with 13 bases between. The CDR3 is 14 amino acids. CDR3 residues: CASRGTRGNYGYTF. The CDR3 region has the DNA TGTGCCAGCAGGGGAACTAGGGGGAACTATGGCTACACCTTC.

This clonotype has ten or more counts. The CDR3 loop is CASSYTGGYEQYF. CDR3 coding DNA: TGTGCCAGCAGCTATACAGGGGGCTACGAGCAGTACTTC. The chain employs TRBV5-5 and TRBJ2-7, with 8 positions matching TRBD1. The CDR3 loop spans 13 amino acids. The V segment lost 3 bases and the J segment 3 bases; nucleotides outside the gene matches: 2. Germline CDR1 and CDR2: SGHKS and YYEKEE (reference sequence).

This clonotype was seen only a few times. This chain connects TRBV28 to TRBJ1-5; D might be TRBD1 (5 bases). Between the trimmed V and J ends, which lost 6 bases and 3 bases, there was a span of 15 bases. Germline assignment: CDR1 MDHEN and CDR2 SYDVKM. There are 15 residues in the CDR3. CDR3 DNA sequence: TGTGCCAGCAGGCTCCTTAGACAGTTCAATCAGCCCCAGCATTTT. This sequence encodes CASRLLRQFNQPQHF.

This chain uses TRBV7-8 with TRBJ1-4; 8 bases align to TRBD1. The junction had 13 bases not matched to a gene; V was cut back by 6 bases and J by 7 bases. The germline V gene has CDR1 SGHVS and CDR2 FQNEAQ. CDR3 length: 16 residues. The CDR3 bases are TGTGCCAGCAGGGGGGAGACAGGGGCCCCAGGTGAAAAACTGTTTTTT. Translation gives CASRGETGAPGEKLFF.

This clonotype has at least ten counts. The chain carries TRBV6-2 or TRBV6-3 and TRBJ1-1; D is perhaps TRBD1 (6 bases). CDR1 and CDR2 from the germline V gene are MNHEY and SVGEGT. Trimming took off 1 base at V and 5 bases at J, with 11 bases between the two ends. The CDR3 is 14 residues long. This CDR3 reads CASSYYRDWTEAFF. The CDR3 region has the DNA TGTGCCAGCAGTTACTACAGGGATTGGACTGAAGCTTTCTTT.

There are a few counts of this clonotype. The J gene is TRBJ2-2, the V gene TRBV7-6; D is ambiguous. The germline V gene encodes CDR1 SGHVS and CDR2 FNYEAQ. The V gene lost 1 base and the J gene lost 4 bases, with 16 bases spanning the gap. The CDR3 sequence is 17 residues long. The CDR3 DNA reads TGTGCCAGCAGCTTAGGTCTGGGATTAACCCTCACCGGGGAGCTGTTTTTT. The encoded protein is CASSLGLGLTLTGELFF. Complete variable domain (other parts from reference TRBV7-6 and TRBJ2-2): GAGVSQSPRYKVTKRGQDVALRCDPISGHVSLYWYRQALGQGPEFLTYFNYEAQQDKSGLPNDRFSAERPEGSISTLTIQRTEQRDSAMYRCASSLGLGLTLTGELFFGEGSRLTVL.

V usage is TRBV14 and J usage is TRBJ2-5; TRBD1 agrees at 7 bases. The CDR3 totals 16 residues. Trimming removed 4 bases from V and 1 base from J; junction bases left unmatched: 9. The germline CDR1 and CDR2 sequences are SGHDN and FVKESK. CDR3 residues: CASSRSYRGPQETQYF. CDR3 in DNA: TGTGCCAGCAGCCGTTCATACAGGGGACCCCAAGAGACCCAGTACTTC.

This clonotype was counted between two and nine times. The CDR3 DNA reads TGTGCCAGCAGCTTTGGGGGACTAGCGGAAGAGACCCAGTACTTC. Residues: CASSFGGLAEETQYF. The V call is TRBV7-8, the J call TRBJ2-5; TRBD2 matches 11 bases. In germline, CDR1 is SGHVS, CDR2 FQNEAQ. J lost 3 bases, V lost 3 bases, and 3 bases had no gene match. The CDR3 totals 15 residues.

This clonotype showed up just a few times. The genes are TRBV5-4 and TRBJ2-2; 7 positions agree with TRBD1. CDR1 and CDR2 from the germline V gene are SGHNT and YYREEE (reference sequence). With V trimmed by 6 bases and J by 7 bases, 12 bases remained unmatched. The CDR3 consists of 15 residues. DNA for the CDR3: TGTGCCAGCACTTACTTCCAGGGGGACGGCGGGGAGCTGTTTTTT. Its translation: CASTYFQGDGGELFF.

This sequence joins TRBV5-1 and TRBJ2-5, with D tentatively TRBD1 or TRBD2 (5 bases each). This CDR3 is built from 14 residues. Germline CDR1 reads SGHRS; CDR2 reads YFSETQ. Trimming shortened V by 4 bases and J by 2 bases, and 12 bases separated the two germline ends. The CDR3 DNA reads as TGCGCCAGCAGCCAAGGGACGGGACAAGAGACCCAGTACTTC. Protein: CASSQGTGQETQYF.

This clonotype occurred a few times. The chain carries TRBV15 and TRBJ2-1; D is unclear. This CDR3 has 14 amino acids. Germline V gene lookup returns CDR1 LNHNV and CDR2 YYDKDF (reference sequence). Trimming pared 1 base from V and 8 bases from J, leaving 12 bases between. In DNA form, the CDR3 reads TGTGCCACCAGCAGAGTACAGTCTAGGCATGAGCAGTTCTTC. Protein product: CATSRVQSRHEQFF.

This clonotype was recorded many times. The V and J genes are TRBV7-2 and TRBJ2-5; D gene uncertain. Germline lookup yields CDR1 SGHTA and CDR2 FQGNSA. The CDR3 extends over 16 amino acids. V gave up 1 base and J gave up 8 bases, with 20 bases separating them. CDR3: CASSLDGRQSAETQYF. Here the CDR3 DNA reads TGTGCCAGCAGCTTAGATGGGCGGCAGTCCGCAGAAACCCAGTACTTC.

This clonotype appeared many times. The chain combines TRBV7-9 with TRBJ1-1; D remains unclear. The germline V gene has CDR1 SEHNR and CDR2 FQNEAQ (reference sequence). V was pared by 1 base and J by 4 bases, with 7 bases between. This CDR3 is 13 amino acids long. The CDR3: CASSLEVGTEAFF. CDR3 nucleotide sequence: TGTGCCAGCAGCTTAGAGGTGGGCACTGAAGCTTTCTTT.

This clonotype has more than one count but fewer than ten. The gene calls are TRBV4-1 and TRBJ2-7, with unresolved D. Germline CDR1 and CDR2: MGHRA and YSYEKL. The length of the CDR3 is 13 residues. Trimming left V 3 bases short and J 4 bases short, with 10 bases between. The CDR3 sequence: CASSQATEYEQYF. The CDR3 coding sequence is TGCGCCAGCAGCCAGGCTACAGAATACGAGCAGTACTTC.

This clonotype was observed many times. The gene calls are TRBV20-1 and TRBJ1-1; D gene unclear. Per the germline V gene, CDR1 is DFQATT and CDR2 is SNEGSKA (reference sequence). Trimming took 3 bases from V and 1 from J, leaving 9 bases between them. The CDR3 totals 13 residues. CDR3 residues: CSARFSENTEAFF. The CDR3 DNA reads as TGCAGTGCTAGGTTTTCCGAGAACACTGAAGCTTTCTTT.